This T cell receptor beta chain was found in a study of cytomegalovirus exposure and HLA in healthy donors. The germline gives CDR1 SGHAT, CDR2 FQNNGV. With V trimmed by 5 bases and J by 3 bases, 4 bases remained unmatched. The CDR3 is made up of 14 amino acids. Study conclusions and caveats: In a later analysis, TCR association rates varied by HLA locus: DRB1 most, HLA-C fewest. In vitro checks showed that a few CMV-associated chains really do target CMV antigens. Altogether, 150 to 200 TCR beta chains were recorded as cytomegalovirus-associated.

As to this clone: Its antigen remains unknown.

PCR was performed using 60 Vbeta and 13 Jbeta primers. Clones were read by immunoSEQ multiplex PCR, and TCRdb kept only the in-frame ones, dropping some. This sample has 130,000 to 150,000 clones, with approximately 82% found just once. The receptor was isolated from a woman aged 55-70 years in good health and CMV-seropositive. Sequences were obtained from PBMCs. This chain joins TRBV11-2 and TRBJ2-3, with TRBD2 matching 8 bases. The DNA for the CDR3 is TGTGCCAGCAGCCCTGTAGCGGGAACAGATACGCAGTATTTT. Protein sequence: CASSPVAGTDTQYF.